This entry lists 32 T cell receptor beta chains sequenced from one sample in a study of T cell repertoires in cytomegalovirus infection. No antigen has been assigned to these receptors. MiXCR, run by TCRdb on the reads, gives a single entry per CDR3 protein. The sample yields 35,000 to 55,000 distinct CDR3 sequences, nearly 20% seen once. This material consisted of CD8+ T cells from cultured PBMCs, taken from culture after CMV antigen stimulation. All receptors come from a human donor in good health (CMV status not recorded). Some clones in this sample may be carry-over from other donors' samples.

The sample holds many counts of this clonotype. CDR3 amino acids: CASSWEPNTGELFF. The CDR3, as DNA: TGTGCCAGCAGCTGGGAACCGAACACCGGGGAGCTGTTTTTT. The genes are TRBV5-4 and TRBJ2-2; no firm D call. There are 14 residues in the CDR3. Germline V gene lookup returns CDR1 SGHNT and CDR2 YYREEE (reference sequence). Deletions cut 3 bases from V and 0 bases from J, with 6 bases between. The variable domain in full, with the rest retrieved from reference TRBV5-4 and TRBJ2-2, is ETGVTQSPTHLIKTRGQQVTLRCSSQSGHNTVSWYQQALGQGPQFIFQYYREEENGRGNFPPRFSGLQFPNYSSELNVNALELDDSALYLCASSWEPNTGELFFGEGSRLTVL.

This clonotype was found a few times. The CDR3: CASSRGDYMNTEAFF. The CDR3 region has the DNA TGTGCCAGCAGCCGCGGGGATTACATGAACACTGAAGCTTTCTTT. V and J are TRBV11-2 and TRBJ1-1; unclear D gene. There are 15 residues in the CDR3. The V and J ends lost 5 bases and 0 bases respectively, with 13 bases between them. Per the germline V gene, CDR1 is SGHAT and CDR2 is FQNNGV.

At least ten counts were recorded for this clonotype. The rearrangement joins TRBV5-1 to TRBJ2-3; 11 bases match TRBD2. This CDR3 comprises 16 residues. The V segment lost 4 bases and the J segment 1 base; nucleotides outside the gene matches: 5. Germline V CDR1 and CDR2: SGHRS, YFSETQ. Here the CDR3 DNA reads TGCGCCAGCAGCCAGACTAGCGGGGACCGCACAGATACGCAGTATTTT. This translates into CASSQTSGDRTDTQYF.

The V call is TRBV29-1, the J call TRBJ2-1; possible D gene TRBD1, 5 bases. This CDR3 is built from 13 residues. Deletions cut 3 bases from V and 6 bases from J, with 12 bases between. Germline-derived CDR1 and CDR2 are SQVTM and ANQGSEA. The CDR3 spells CSVDLDKVNEQFF. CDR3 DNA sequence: TGCAGCGTTGACTTGGACAAAGTCAATGAGCAGTTCTTC.

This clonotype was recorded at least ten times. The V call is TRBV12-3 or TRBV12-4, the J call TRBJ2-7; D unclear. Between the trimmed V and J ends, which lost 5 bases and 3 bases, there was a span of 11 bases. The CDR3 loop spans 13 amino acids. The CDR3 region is CASSLRGDYEQYF. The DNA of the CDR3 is TGTGCCAGCAGTCTTAGAGGAGACTACGAGCAGTACTTC.

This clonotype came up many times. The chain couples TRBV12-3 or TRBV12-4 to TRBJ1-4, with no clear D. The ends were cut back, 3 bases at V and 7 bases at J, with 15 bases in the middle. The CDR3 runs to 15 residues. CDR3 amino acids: CASSLVPTEGEKLFF. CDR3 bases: TGTGCCAGCAGTTTGGTTCCCACGGAAGGTGAAAAACTGTTTTTT.

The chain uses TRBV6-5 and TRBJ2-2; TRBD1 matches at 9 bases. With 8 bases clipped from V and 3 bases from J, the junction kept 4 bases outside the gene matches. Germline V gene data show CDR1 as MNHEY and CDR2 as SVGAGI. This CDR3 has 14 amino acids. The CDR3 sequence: CASRGTGYTGELFF. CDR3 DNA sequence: TGTGCCAGCCGCGGGACAGGGTACACCGGGGAGCTGTTTTTT.

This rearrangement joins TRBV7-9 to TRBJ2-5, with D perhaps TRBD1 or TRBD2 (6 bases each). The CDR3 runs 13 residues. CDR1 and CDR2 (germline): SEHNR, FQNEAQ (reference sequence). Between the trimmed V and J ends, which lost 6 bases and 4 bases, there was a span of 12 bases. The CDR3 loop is CASRQGGGETQYF. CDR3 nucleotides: TGTGCCAGCAGACAGGGAGGCGGAGAGACCCAGTACTTC.

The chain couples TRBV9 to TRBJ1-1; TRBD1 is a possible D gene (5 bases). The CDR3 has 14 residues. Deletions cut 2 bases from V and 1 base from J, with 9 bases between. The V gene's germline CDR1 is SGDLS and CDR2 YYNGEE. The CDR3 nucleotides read TGTGCCAGCAGCGTCGGGGGGAAGAACACTGAAGCTTTCTTT. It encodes CASSVGGKNTEAFF.

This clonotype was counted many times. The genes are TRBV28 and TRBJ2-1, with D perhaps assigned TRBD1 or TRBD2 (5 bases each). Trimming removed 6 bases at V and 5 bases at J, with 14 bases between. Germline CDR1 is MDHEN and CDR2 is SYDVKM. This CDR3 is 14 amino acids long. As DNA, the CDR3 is TGTGCCAGCAGCGGGGACCCAGGAGACAATGAGCAGTTCTTC. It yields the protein CASSGDPGDNEQFF.

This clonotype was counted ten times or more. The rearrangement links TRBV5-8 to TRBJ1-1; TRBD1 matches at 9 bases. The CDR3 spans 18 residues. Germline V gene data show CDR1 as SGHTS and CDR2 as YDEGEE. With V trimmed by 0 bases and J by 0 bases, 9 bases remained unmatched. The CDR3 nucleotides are TGTGCCAGCAGCTTGGAACCCGGACAGGGGATAATGAACACTGAAGCTTTCTTT. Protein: CASSLEPGQGIMNTEAFF.

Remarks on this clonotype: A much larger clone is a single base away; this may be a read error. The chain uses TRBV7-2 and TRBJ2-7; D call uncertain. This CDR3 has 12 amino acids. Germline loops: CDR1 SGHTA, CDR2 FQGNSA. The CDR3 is CPSSPSSYEQYF. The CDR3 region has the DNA TGTCCCAGCAGCCCTAGCTCCTACGAGCAGTACTTC.

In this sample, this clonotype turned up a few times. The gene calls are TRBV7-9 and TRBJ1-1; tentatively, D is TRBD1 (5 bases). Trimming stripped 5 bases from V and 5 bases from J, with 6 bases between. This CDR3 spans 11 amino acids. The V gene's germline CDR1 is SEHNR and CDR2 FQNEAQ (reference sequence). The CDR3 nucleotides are TGTGCCAGCAGCGGGGGGACTGAAGCTTTCTTT. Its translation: CASSGGTEAFF.

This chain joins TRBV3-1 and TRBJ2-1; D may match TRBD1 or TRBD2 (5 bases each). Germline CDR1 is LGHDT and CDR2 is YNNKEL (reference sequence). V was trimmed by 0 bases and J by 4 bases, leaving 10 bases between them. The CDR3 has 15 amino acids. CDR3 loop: CASSQDSREYNEQFF. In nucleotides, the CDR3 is TGTGCCAGCAGCCAAGATTCCAGGGAGTACAATGAGCAGTTCTTC.

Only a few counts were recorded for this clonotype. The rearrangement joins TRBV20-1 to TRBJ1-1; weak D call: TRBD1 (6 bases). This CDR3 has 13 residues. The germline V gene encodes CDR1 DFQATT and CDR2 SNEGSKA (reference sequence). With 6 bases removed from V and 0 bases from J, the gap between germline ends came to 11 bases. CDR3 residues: CSAGDMLNTEAFF. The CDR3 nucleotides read TGCAGTGCCGGGGACATGTTGAACACTGAAGCTTTCTTT.

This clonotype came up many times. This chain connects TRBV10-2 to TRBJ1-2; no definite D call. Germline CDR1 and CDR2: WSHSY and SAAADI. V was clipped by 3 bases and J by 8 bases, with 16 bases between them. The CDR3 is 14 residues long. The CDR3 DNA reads TGCGCCAGCAGTGATATGGGCGGTCCGGGAGGCTACACCTTC. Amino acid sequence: CASSDMGGPGGYTF.

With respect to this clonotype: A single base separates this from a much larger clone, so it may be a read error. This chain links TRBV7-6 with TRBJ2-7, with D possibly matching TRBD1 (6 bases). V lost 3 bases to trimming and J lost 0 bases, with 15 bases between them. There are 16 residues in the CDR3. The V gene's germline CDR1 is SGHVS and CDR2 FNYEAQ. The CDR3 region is CASSFSLGASSYEQYF. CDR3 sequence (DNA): TGTGCCAGCAGCTTCTCGTTGGGGGCAAGCTCCTACGAGCAGTACTTC. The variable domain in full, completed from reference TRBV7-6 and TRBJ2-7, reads GAGVSQSPRYKVTKRGQDVALRCDPISGHVSLYWYRQALGQGPEFLTYFNYEAQQDKSGLPNDRFSAERPEGSISTLTIQRTEQRDSAMYRCASSFSLGASSYEQYFGPGTRLTVT.

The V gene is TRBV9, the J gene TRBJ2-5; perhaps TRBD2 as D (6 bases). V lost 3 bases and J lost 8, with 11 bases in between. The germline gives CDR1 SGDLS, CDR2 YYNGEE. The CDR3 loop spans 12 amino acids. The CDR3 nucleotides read TGTGCCAGCAGCGCTACGGAGGGCACCCAGTACTTC. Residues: CASSATEGTQYF.

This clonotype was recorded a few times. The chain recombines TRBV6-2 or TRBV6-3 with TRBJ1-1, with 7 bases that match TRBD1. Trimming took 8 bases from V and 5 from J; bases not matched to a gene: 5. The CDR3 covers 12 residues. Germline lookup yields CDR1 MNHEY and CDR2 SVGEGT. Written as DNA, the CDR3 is TGTGCCAGCGGTTCAGGGGGGACTGAAGCTTTCTTT. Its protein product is CASGSGGTEAFF.

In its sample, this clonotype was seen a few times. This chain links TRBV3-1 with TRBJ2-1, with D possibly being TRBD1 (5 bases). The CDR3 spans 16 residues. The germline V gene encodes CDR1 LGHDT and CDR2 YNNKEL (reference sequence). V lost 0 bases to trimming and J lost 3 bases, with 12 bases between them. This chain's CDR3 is CASSQEKGFSYNEQFF. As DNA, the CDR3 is TGTGCCAGCAGCCAAGAAAAGGGGTTCAGCTACAATGAGCAGTTCTTC.

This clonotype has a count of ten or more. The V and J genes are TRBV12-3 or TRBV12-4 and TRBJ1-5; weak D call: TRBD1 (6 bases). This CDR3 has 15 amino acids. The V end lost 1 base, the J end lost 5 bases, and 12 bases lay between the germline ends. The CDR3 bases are TGTGCCAGCAGTTTAGGAGGGGCAGGGGATCAGCCCCAGCATTTT. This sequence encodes CASSLGGAGDQPQHF.

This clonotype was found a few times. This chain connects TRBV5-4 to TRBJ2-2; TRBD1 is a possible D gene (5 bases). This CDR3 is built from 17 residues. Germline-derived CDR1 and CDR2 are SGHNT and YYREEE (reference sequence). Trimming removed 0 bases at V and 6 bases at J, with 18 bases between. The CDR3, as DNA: TGTGCCAGCAGCTTGGAATTGGGGCAGGGCAAGGCCGGGGAGCTGTTTTTT. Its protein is CASSLELGQGKAGELFF.

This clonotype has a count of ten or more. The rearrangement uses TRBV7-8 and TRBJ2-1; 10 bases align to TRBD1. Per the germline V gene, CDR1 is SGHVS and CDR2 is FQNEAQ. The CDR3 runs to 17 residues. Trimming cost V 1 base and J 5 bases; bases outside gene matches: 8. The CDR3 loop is CASSLDDRGRLDNEQFF. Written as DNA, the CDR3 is TGTGCCAGCAGCTTAGATGACAGGGGGCGGCTAGACAATGAGCAGTTCTTC.

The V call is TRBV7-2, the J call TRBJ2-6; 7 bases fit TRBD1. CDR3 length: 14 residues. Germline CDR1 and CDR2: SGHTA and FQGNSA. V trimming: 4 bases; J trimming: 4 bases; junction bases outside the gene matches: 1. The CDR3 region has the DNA TGTGCCAGCAGCTGGACAGGCGGGGCCAACGTCCTGACTTTC. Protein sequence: CASSWTGGANVLTF.

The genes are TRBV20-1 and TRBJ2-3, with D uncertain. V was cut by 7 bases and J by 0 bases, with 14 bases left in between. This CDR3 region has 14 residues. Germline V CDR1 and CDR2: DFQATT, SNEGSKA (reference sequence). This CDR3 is CSVRALLSTDTQYF. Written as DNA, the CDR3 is TGCAGTGTAAGAGCACTACTTAGCACAGATACGCAGTATTTT.

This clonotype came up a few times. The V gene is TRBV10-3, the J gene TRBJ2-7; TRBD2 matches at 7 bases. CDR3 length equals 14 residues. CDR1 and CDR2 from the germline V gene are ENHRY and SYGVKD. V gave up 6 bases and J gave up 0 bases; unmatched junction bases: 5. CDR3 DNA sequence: TGTGCCATCAGATTAGCGGGTTCCTCCTACGAGCAGTACTTC. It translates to CAIRLAGSSYEQYF.

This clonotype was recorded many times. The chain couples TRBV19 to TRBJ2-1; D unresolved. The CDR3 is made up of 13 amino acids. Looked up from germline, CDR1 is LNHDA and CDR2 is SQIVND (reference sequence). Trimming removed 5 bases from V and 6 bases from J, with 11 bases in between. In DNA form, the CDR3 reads TGTGCCAGTAGTCCCGGCCGTACCAATGAGCAGTTCTTC. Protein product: CASSPGRTNEQFF. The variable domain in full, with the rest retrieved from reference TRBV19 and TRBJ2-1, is DGGITQSPKYLFRKEGQNVTLSCEQNLNHDAMYWYRQDPGQGLRLIYYSQIVNDFQKGDIAEGYSVSREKKESFPLTVTSAQKNPTAFYLCASSPGRTNEQFFGPGTRLTVL.

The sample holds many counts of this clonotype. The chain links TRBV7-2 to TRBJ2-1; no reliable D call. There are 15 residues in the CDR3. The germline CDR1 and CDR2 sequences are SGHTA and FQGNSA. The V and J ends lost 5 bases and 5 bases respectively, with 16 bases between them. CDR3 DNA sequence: TGTGCCAGCAGCCCCGACCCTTCCATCCACAATGAGCAGTTCTTC. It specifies CASSPDPSIHNEQFF.

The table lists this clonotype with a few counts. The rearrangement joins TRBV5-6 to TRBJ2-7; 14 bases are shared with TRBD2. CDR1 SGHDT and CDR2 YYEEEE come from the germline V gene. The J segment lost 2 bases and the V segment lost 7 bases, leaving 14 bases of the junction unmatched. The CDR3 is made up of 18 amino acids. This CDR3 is CASSGTSGGGRPPYEQYF. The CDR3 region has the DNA TGTGCCAGCTCGGGGACTAGCGGGGGTGGCAGACCCCCCTACGAGCAGTACTTC.

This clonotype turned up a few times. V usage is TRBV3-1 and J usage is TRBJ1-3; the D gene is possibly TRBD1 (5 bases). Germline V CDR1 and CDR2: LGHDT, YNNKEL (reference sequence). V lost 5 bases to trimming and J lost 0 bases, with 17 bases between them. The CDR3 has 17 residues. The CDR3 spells CASSNRDPSHSGNTIYF. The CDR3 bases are TGTGCCAGCAGCAATCGGGACCCCAGCCACTCTGGAAACACCATATATTTT.

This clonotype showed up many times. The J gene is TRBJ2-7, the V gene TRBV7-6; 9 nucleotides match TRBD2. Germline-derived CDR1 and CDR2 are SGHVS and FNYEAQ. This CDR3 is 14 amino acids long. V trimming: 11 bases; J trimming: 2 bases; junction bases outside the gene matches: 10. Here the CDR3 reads CASTAGGLTYEQYF. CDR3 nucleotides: TGTGCCTCCACGGCGGGGGGGTTAACCTACGAGCAGTACTTC.

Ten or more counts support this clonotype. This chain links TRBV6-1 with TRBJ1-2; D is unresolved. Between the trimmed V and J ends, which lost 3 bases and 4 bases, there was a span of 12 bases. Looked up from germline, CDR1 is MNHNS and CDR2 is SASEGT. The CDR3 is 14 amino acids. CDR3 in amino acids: CASSDQPGPYGYTF. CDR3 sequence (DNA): TGTGCCAGCAGTGATCAGCCAGGTCCCTATGGCTACACCTTC.